The 5 T cell receptor beta chains below were found in one sample sequenced in a study of Ad26.COV2.S vaccination and SARS-CoV-2 variants. This table comes from immunoSEQ multiplex PCR, and its TCRdb copy is limited to in-frame clones, with some not included. The sample shows about 350,000 clones, under 95% of them seen only once. Sequencing used peripheral blood, obtained after recovery from COVID-19. These receptors all come from a human donor who had recovered from COVID-19.

The chain couples TRBV15 to TRBJ1-6, with D unclear. V was clipped by 0 bases and J by 14 bases, with 8 bases between them. Germline-derived CDR1 and CDR2 are LNHNV and YYDKDF (reference sequence). This CDR3 contains 12 residues. The CDR3 spells CATSRDLSSLHF. Written as DNA, the CDR3 is TGTGCCACCAGCAGAGATTTAAGTTCCCTCCACTTT.

This clone was seen only once. The same CDR3 can be traced to other DNA sequences in this sample. This chain joins TRBV19 and TRBJ1-1; tentative D call: TRBD1 (5 bases). Trimming removed 3 bases at V and 1 base at J, with 9 bases between. The CDR3 extends over 14 amino acids. CDR1 and CDR2 (germline): LNHDA, SQIVND (reference sequence). CDR3 sequence (DNA): TGTGCCAGTAGTATTAGGGGTCGGAACACTGAAGCTTTCTTT. This encodes CASSIRGRNTEAFF.

The chain employs TRBV6-1 and TRBJ1-2; D ambiguous. CDR1 and CDR2 from the germline V gene are MNHNS and SASEGT. V shed 2 bases and J shed 4 bases, with 17 bases lying between them. This CDR3 is built from 16 residues. CDR3 bases: TGTGCCAGCAGTGAATCTAGGCGGGCTACGAGCTATGGCTACACCTTC. Translated: CASSESRRATSYGYTF.

This rearrangement joins TRBV12-5 to TRBJ2-7; 9 nucleotides align to TRBD2. The junction had 8 bases not matched to a gene; V was cut back by 6 bases and J by 5 bases. This CDR3 contains 14 residues. CDR1 LGHNT and CDR2 FRNRAP come from the germline V gene. CDR3 DNA sequence: TGTGCTAGTGGCCCCAAGCGGGGGGCGGACGAGCAGTACTTC. It codes for CASGPKRGADEQYF.

The CDR3 DNA reads TGTGCCAGCAGCGAGATAGGGACAGCCCTCCTCCATGGCTACACCTTC. This translates into CASSEIGTALLHGYTF. The chain has TRBV14 and TRBJ1-2; 7 bases are shared with TRBD1. Germline lookup yields CDR1 SGHDN and CDR2 FVKESK. The CDR3 extends over 16 amino acids. V shed 5 bases, J shed 6 bases, and the junction held 15 bases outside the gene matches.